This TCR beta chain was documented in a study of blood T cell repertoires in COVID-19 (dated by TCRdb to 2018 to 2021). For the study in its entirety: Samples covering the acute and convalescent phases of COVID-19 were provided by collaborators in the United States, Italy and Spain. The repertoires were released in a freely available public database meant as a resource for research on the immune response to SARS-CoV-2. The material from the prospective study consisted of cDNA or gDNA derived from T cells, B-cell-depleted T cells, or PBMCs. The dataset comprised deeply sampled blood TCRbeta repertoires from subjects exposed to, actively infected with, or recovered from COVID-19. The samples were drawn from two sources: the first 160 participants of the ongoing ImmuneRACE study, and 1,254 subjects contributed by 6 global collaborators. A de-identified subject ID, COVID-19 status, age in years and sex were almost always included in the sample metadata. Where HLA class I and class II types were available, the types were taken from metadata supplied by the sample provider, not from assay-based typing.

The CDR3 spans 19 residues, from the cysteine through the phenylalanine. Only CDR3 DNA remains: 57 bases, in frame from the first base. V drops 2 bases and J drops 1 base, leaving 18 bases in between. As encoded in the germline V gene (reference sequence), CDR1 is LGHDT while CDR2 is YNNKEL. Of note for this clone: Its antigen remains unidentified. No much larger clone is present one base from it, and per-base qualities are unavailable.

The research as a whole found: The quantity of clinical and demographic metadata differed by source and by participant and was supplied without curation.

Enrolling through a virtual design, the prospective study's participants ranged in age from roughly 18 to 95 years and lived across about two dozen United States geographic areas. To assign participants to cohorts, the prospective study relied on clinical history that participants themselves reported in a screening survey and a study questionnaire. Exposed participants had been in contact, within 2 weeks of entering the study, with a person who had a PCR-confirmed or clinician-diagnosed case of COVID-19. Mobile phlebotomists in the prospective study collected whole blood, serum and a nasopharyngeal or oropharyngeal swab from every participant. Over a roughly 2-month period, participants in the prospective study had the option of providing additional blood draws and questionnaires. Prospective study blood samples were shipped either frozen or at room temperature before DNA extraction. The immunoSEQ Assay, a bias-controlled multiplex PCR, was used to amplify TCRbeta CDR3 regions from genomic DNA. The original methods were these. The number of nucleated cells in each sample was estimated by amplification of reference gene primers within the assay. To quantify the absolute abundance of each unique TCRbeta CDR3 rearrangement, sequence reads were collapsed and filtered. For each sample, productive Simpson clonality was calculated by taking the square root of Simpson's diversity index across productive rearrangements. The immuneACCESS repertoire file appears here via TCRdb, limited to in-frame rearrangements. These files lack a portion of the clones; in checked studies, under half of the deficit traces to unresolved V genes, and the cause of the others is not known. V and J calls and clone size are copied from that table; D and trimming were computed from the DNA. The sample yields hundreds of thousands of clones; nearly 90% were counted once. Jointly, the top ten make up 2.5% to 3% of the sample.

Material for sequencing was PBMCs or T cells enriched from blood (not recorded which). This clonotype originated in a woman aged 45-65 years who had been exposed to COVID-19. The chain is made from TRBV3-1 (or the pseudogene TRBV3-2) and TRBJ1-6, with the D gene uncertain. In nucleotide form, the sequence is TGTGCCAGCAGCCAAAGACAACGGGGTGGTATATCCTATAATTCACCCCTCCACTTT. Protein translation: CASSQRQRGGISYNSPLHF.